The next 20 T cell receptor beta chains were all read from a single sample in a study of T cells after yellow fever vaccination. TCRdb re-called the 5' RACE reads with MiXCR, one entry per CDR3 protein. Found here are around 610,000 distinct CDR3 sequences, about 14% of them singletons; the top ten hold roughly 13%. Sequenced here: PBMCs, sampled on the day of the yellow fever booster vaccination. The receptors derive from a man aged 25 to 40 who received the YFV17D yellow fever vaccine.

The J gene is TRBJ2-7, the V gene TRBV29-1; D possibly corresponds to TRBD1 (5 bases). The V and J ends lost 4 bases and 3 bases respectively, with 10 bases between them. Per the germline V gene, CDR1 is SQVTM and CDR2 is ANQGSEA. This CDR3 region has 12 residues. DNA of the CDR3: TGCAGCGTTGCCACGGACATCTACGAGCAGTACTTC. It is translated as CSVATDIYEQYF.

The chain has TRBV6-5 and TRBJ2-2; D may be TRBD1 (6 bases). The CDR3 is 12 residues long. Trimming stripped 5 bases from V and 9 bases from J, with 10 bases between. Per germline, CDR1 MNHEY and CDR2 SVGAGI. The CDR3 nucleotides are TGTGCCAGCAGTCTAGACAGGCGGGAGCTGTTTTTT. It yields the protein CASSLDRRELFF.

CDR3 coding DNA: TGTGCCAGCAGTTACAACGGCGGGAGCAACTACGAGCAGTACTTC. It specifies CASSYNGGSNYEQYF. The chain carries TRBV6-5 and TRBJ2-7; 7 nucleotides agree with TRBD2. CDR1 is MNHEY and CDR2 is SVGAGI in the germline V gene. The V and J ends lost 2 bases and 3 bases, in that order; junction bases with no gene match: 7. This CDR3 comprises 15 residues.

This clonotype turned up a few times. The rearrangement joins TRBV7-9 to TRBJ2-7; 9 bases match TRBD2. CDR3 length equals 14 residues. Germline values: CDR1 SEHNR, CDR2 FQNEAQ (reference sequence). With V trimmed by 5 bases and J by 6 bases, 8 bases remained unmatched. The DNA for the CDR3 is TGTGCCAGCAGCATCCCGGGACTAGCAAGCGAGCAGTACTTC. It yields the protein CASSIPGLASEQYF.

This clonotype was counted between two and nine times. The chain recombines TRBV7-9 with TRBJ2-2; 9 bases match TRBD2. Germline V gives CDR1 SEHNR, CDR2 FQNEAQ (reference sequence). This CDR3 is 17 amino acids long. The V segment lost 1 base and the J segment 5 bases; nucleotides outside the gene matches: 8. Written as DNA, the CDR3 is TGTGCCAGCAGCTTAGGCTGGACTAGCGATAGAACCGGGGAGCTGTTTTTT. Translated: CASSLGWTSDRTGELFF. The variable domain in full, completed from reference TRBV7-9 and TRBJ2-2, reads DTGVSQNPRHKITKRGQNVTFRCDPISEHNRLYWYRQTLGQGPEFLTYFQNEAQLEKSRLLSDRFSAERPKGSFSTLEIQRTEQGDSAMYLCASSLGWTSDRTGELFFGEGSRLTVL.

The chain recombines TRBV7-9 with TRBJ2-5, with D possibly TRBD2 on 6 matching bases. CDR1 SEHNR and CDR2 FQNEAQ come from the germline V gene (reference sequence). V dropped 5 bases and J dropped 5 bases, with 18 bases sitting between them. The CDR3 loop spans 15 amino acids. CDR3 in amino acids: CASSPGGSSRETQYF. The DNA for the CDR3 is TGTGCCAGCAGCCCTGGGGGGAGCAGCCGGGAGACCCAGTACTTC.

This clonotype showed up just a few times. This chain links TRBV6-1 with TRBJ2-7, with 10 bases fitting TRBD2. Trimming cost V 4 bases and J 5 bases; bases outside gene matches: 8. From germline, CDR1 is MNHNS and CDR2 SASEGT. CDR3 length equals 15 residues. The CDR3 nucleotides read TGTGCCAGCAGTGCAGCGGGAGGGCCGGTCAACGAGCAGTACTTC. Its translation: CASSAAGGPVNEQYF.

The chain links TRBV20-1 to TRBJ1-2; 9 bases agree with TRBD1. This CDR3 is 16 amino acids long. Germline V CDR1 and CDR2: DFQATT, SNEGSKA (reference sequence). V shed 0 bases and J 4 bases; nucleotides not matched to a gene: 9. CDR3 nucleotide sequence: TGCAGTGCTAGAGACAGACCGGGACAGGGATCCTATGGCTACACCTTC. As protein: CSARDRPGQGSYGYTF.

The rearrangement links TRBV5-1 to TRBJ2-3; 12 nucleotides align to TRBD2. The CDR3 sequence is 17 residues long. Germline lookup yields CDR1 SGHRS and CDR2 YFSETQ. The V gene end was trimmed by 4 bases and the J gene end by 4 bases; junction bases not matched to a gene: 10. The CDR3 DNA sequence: TGCGCCAGCAGCCCTGGACTAGCGGGGCATCGCGCAGATACGCAGTATTTT. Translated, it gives CASSPGLAGHRADTQYF.

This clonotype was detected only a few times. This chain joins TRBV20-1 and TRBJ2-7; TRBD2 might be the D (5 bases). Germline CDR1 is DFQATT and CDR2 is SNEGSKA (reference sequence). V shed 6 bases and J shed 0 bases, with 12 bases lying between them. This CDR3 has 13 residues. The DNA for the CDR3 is TGCAGTGCACCGGACTGGAGCTCCTACGAGCAGTACTTC. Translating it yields CSAPDWSSYEQYF.

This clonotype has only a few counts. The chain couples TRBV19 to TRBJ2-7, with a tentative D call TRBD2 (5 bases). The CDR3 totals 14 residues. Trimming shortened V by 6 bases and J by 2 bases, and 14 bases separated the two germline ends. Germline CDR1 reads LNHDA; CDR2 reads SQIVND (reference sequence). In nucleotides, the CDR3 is TGTGCCAGTAGGGAGGAAGATGGCGCCTACGAGCAGTACTTC. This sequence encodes CASREEDGAYEQYF.

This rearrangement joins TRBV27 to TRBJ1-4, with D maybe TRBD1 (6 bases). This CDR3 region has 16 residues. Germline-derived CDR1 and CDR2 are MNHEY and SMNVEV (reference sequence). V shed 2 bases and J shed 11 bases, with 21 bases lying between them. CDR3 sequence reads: CASSLTARGGAGKLFF. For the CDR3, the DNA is TGTGCCAGCAGTTTAACCGCGAGAGGGGGGGCCGGGAAACTGTTTTTT.

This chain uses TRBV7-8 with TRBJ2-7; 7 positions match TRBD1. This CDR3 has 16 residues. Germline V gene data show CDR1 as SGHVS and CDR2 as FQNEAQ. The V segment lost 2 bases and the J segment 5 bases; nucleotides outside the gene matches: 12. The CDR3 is CASSLPYVTGLDEQYF. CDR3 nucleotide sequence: TGTGCCAGCAGCTTACCCTACGTGACAGGGCTTGACGAGCAGTACTTC.

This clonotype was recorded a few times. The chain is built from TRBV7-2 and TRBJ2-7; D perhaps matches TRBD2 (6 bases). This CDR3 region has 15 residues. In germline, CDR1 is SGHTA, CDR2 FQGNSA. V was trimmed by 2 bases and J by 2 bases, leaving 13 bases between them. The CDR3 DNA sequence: TGTGCCAGCAGCTTATCAGCGGGTCTCGCCTACGAGCAGTACTTC. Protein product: CASSLSAGLAYEQYF.

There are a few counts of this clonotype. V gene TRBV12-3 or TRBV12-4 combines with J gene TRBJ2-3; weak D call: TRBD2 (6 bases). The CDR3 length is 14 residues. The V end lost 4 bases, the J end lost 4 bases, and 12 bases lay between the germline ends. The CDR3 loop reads CASSSDGRADTQYF. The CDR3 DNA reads TGTGCCAGCAGTTCAGACGGGAGAGCAGATACGCAGTATTTT.

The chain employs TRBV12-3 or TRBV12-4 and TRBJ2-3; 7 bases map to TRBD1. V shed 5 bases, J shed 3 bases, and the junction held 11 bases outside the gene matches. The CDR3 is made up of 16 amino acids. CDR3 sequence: CASSLPGTARTDTQYF. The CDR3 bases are TGTGCCAGCAGTCTCCCCGGGACAGCCAGAACAGATACGCAGTATTTT.

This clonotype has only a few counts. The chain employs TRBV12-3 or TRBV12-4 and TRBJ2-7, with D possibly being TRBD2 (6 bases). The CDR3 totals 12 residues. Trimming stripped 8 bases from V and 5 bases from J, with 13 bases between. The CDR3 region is CASGGNDNEQYF. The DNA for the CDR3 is TGTGCCAGCGGAGGGAACGACAACGAGCAGTACTTC.

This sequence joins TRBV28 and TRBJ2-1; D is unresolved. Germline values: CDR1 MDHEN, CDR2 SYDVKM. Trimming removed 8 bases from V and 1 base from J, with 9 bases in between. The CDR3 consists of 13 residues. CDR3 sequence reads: CASHVGSYNEQFF. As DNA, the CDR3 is TGTGCCAGCCACGTAGGGTCCTACAATGAGCAGTTCTTC.

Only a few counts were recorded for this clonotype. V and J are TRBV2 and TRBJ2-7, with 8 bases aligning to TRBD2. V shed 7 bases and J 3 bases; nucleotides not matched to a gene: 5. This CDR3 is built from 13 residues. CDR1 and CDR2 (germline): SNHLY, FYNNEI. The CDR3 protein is CASNSGIFYEQYF. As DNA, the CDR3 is TGTGCCAGCAATAGCGGGATTTTCTACGAGCAGTACTTC.

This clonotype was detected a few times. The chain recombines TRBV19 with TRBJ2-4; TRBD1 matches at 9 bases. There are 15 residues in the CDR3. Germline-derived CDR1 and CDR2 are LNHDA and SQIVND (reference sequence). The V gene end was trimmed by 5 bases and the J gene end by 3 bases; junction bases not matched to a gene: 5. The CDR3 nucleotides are TGTGCCAGTAGTCACACAGGGGGCGGCAAAAACATTCAGTACTTC. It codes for CASSHTGGGKNIQYF.